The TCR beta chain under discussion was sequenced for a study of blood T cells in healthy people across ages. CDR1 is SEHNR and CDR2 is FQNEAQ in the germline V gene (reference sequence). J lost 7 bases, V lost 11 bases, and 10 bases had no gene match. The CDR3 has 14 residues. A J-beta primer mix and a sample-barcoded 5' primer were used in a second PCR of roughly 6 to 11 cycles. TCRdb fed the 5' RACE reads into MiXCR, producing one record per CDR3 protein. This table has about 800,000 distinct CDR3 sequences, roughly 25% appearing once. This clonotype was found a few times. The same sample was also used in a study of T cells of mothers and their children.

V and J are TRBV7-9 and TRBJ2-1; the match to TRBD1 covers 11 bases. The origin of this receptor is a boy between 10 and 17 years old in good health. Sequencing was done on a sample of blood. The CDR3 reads CAGDRGTSWNEQFF. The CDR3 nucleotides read TGTGCCGGGGACAGGGGGACCTCATGGAATGAGCAGTTCTTC. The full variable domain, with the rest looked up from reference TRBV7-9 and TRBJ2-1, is DTGVSQNPRHKITKRGQNVTFRCDPISEHNRLYWYRQTLGQGPEFLTYFQNEAQLEKSRLLSDRFSAERPKGSFSTLEIQRTEQGDSAMYLCAGDRGTSWNEQFFGPGTRLTVL.